This T cell receptor beta chain comes out of a study of T cell responses to AZD1222 COVID-19 vaccine. Measured with immunoSEQ multiplex PCR; TCRdb has only the in-frame clones, and not every one. This table holds 200,000 to 250,000 clones, about 95% found once. V was pared by 3 bases and J by 1 base, with 11 bases of the junction left unmatched. Germline V lookup: CDR1 ENHRY, CDR2 SYGVKD. The CDR3 consists of 17 residues. This chain uses TRBV10-3 with TRBJ1-1, with TRBD1 matching over 7 bases. This TCR was sampled from an adult who received the MenACWY meningococcal vaccine as a control. The source was peripheral blood, collected 28 days after the second dose of the MenACWY control vaccine. This chain's CDR3 is CAISDQQGHSGNTEAFF. The CDR3 DNA is TGTGCCATCAGTGACCAACAGGGGCATTCTGGGAACACTGAAGCTTTCTTT.